One and the same sample provided the 13 T cell receptor beta chains below, sequenced in a study of CD8 T cells in Susac syndrome. RNA, at about 0.45 to 1 ug, was reverse transcribed with random hexamers. TCRdb reprocessed the immunoSEQ multiplex PCR reads via MiXCR and lists one record per CDR3 protein. The sample includes a few hundred thousand distinct CDR3 sequences, almost 85% of them seen just once. The sequenced sample consisted of CD8+ T cells from PBMCs. These receptor sequences come from a human donor with multiple sclerosis.

V gene TRBV30 combines with J gene TRBJ1-4, with a possible D match to TRBD1 (6 bases). V was pared by 4 bases and J by 6 bases, with 15 bases between. This CDR3 is 14 amino acids long. Germline assignment: CDR1 GTSNPN and CDR2 SVGIG (reference sequence). The DNA of the CDR3 is TGTGCCTGGAATAGTGGCAGGGGTGATGAAAAACTGTTTTTT. It encodes CAWNSGRGDEKLFF.

This rearrangement joins TRBV29-1 to TRBJ2-1, with 7 bases fitting TRBD2. V lost 4 bases and J lost 5; bases outside the gene matches: 11. The CDR3 is 15 amino acids. CDR1 SQVTM and CDR2 ANQGSEA come from the germline V gene. CDR3 DNA: TGCAGCGTTGGAGGGACTAATCGGGGGGACAATGAGCAGTTCTTC. Its protein is CSVGGTNRGDNEQFF.

The rearrangement uses TRBV28 and TRBJ2-5; TRBD2 matches at 12 bases. J lost 5 bases, V lost 6 bases, and 10 bases had no gene match. The CDR3 loop spans 16 amino acids. Germline V gene lookup returns CDR1 MDHEN and CDR2 SYDVKM. The chain's CDR3 is CASRPLTSGSRETQYF. The CDR3 DNA is TGTGCCAGCAGGCCTCTGACTAGCGGGAGTCGGGAGACCCAGTACTTC. Variable domain in full (rest from reference TRBV28 and TRBJ2-5): DVKVTQSSRYLVKRTGEKVFLECVQDMDHENMFWYRQDPGLGLRLIYFSYDVKMKEKGDIPEGYSVSREKKERFSLILESASTNQTSMYLCASRPLTSGSRETQYFGPGTRLLVL.

J is TRBJ1-3 and V is TRBV11-2; D is possibly TRBD1 (5 bases). The CDR3 loop spans 13 amino acids. Germline CDR1 and CDR2: SGHAT and FQNNGV. V shed 6 bases and J shed 11 bases, with 17 bases lying between them. CDR3 sequence: CASRPGLGVSIYF. The CDR3 DNA reads as TGTGCCAGCAGACCGGGACTTGGAGTCTCCATATATTTT.

This clonotype was seen only a few times. The J gene is TRBJ2-3, the V gene TRBV6-5; 7 nucleotides line up with TRBD2. Germline V gives CDR1 MNHEY, CDR2 SVGAGI. CDR3 size: 15 residues. The J segment lost 2 bases and the V segment lost 2 bases, leaving 4 bases of the junction unmatched. The CDR3 reads CASSYDSGLTDTQYF. The CDR3 DNA reads as TGTGCCAGCAGTTACGATAGCGGGCTCACAGATACGCAGTATTTT.

The rearrangement uses TRBV5-4 and TRBJ1-1, with TRBD1 as a possible D gene (5 bases). With 3 bases removed from V and 6 bases from J, the gap between germline ends came to 12 bases. Germline V gene data show CDR1 as SGHNT and CDR2 as YYREEE (reference sequence). CDR3 length equals 13 residues. The CDR3 is CASSYLGGAEAFF. The CDR3 DNA reads as TGTGCCAGCAGCTACCTGGGGGGGGCTGAAGCTTTCTTT. Full variable domain (outside the CDR3, taken from reference TRBV5-4 and TRBJ1-1): ETGVTQSPTHLIKTRGQQVTLRCSSQSGHNTVSWYQQALGQGPQFIFQYYREEENGRGNFPPRFSGLQFPNYSSELNVNALELDDSALYLCASSYLGGAEAFFGQGTRLTVV.

In its sample, this clonotype was seen once. This sequence joins TRBV15 and TRBJ1-4, with no clear D. CDR1 LNHNV and CDR2 YYDKDF come from the germline V gene (reference sequence). This CDR3 has 18 residues. Deletions cut 0 bases from V and 6 bases from J, with 20 bases between. As DNA, the CDR3 is TGTGCCACCAGCAGAGACCCGGATCTCTTCGGTGGGGATGAAAAACTGTTTTTT. Translation gives CATSRDPDLFGGDEKLFF.

This rearrangement joins TRBV7-3 to TRBJ1-6, with D unclear. Germline V lookup: CDR1 SGHTA, CDR2 FQGTGA. The ends were cut back, 0 bases at V and 9 bases at J, with 15 bases in the middle. The CDR3 totals 16 residues. The CDR3 DNA sequence: TGTGCCAGCAGCTTAACCTTCCCAGGTCCCAGTTCACCCCTCCACTTT. Residues: CASSLTFPGPSSPLHF.

V usage is TRBV20-1 and J usage is TRBJ2-7; D unclear. Per the germline V gene, CDR1 is DFQATT and CDR2 is SNEGSKA (reference sequence). This CDR3 comprises 14 residues. Trimming cost V 6 bases and J 3 bases, with 18 bases left between them. CDR3 in DNA: TGCAGTGCCACCACTACAGCGTTACACTACGAGCAGTACTTC. Translating gives CSATTTALHYEQYF.

The chain combines TRBV18 with TRBJ2-7; a possible D gene is TRBD1 (6 bases). CDR1 and CDR2 (germline): KGHSH, LQKENI. The CDR3 is 15 amino acids. Between the trimmed V and J ends, which lost 1 base and 2 bases, there was a span of 12 bases. The CDR3 bases are TGTGCCAGCTCACCACTTTTGGGACAAGCCTACGAGCAGTACTTC. The encoded protein is CASSPLLGQAYEQYF.

This chain joins TRBV28 and TRBJ2-5; D possibly corresponds to TRBD2 (5 bases). Trimming stripped 5 bases from V and 2 bases from J, with 12 bases between. CDR3 length: 14 residues. The germline gives CDR1 MDHEN, CDR2 SYDVKM. In DNA, the CDR3 is TGTGCCAGCAGTGACTGGACTGGGCAAGAGACCCAGTACTTC. As protein: CASSDWTGQETQYF.

CDR3 in amino acids: CATSSREGLGETQYF. CDR3 nucleotide sequence: TGTGCCACCAGCAGTCGAGAGGGGTTGGGAGAGACCCAGTACTTC. This chain joins TRBV15 and TRBJ2-5, with D perhaps being TRBD1 or TRBD2 (5 bases each). Per the germline V gene, CDR1 is LNHNV and CDR2 is YYDKDF (reference sequence). V gave up 3 bases and J gave up 4 bases, with 15 bases separating them. This CDR3 comprises 15 residues.

The chain carries TRBV4-1 and TRBJ2-2; D not certain. The length of the CDR3 is 19 residues. V was shortened by 1 base and J by 4 bases, with 22 bases between the two germline ends. Germline CDR1 reads MGHRA; CDR2 reads YSYEKL. DNA of the CDR3: TGCGCCAGCAGCCAAGTCACCAATCCGGGCCTCCGATCCACCGGGGAGCTGTTTTTT. This gives the protein CASSQVTNPGLRSTGELFF.